What follows are 17 T cell receptor beta chains derived from one specimen sequenced in a study of blood T cell repertoires in COVID-19. Only in-frame clones appear in the TCRdb table, and some are missing; sequencing was by immunoSEQ multiplex PCR. Of roughly 220,000 clones in the sample, around 83% were seen once. The sample taken for sequencing was peripheral blood. These receptors were taken from a woman older than 75 with COVID-19, enrolled during active disease.

The V call is TRBV12-5, the J call TRBJ1-5; D unclear. The germline V gene encodes CDR1 LGHNT and CDR2 FRNRAP. The CDR3 totals 14 residues. Trimming took 6 bases from V and 0 from J, leaving 9 bases between them. Here the CDR3 reads CASGTEGSNQPQHF. The CDR3 DNA follows: TGTGCTAGTGGCACCGAGGGTAGCAATCAGCCCCAGCATTTT.

V is TRBV19 and J is TRBJ2-7; D possibly corresponds to TRBD2 (6 bases). From germline, CDR1 is LNHDA and CDR2 SQIVND (reference sequence). CDR3 length: 14 residues. The germline V and J ends were trimmed by 5 bases and 2 bases, with 13 bases remaining between them. CDR3 nucleotides: TGTGCCAGTAGTCCGCGGAGGGCCCCCTACGAGCAGTACTTC. Translating it yields CASSPRRAPYEQYF.

The chain recombines TRBV4-1 with TRBJ1-2, with 11 bases that match TRBD1. The V and J ends lost 6 bases and 8 bases, in that order; junction bases with no gene match: 8. The CDR3 totals 14 residues. Germline V gives CDR1 MGHRA, CDR2 YSYEKL. The CDR3, as DNA: TGCGCCAGCAGACCCGGGACAGGGGGAGGCGGCTACACCTTC. The encoded protein is CASRPGTGGGGYTF.

The chain uses TRBV6-5 and TRBJ2-5, with unresolved D. Germline V gene data show CDR1 as MNHEY and CDR2 as SVGAGI. The CDR3 loop spans 13 amino acids. V lost 5 bases, J lost 4 bases, and 11 bases lay in between. CDR3: CASSPSLRETQYF. CDR3 bases: TGTGCCAGCAGTCCGTCCCTCCGAGAGACCCAGTACTTC.

This chain connects TRBV15 to TRBJ1-4; 10 bases match TRBD1. The germline CDR1 and CDR2 sequences are LNHNV and YYDKDF (reference sequence). This CDR3 is built from 16 residues. Trimming at V came to 2 bases and at J to 3 bases, leaving 3 bases not matched to a gene. CDR3 sequence reads: CATSRRQGASNEKLFF. In nucleotides, the CDR3 is TGTGCCACCAGCAGACGACAGGGGGCCTCTAATGAAAAACTGTTTTTT.

V is TRBV3-1 (or the pseudogene TRBV3-2) and J is TRBJ1-1; tentatively, D is TRBD1 (6 bases). The germline gives CDR1 LGHDT, CDR2 YNNKEL (reference sequence). This CDR3 spans 14 amino acids. Deletions cut 1 base from V and 10 bases from J, with 16 bases between. The CDR3 loop is CASSQVNLPGAAFF. The DNA for the CDR3 is TGTGCCAGCAGCCAAGTGAACCTGCCAGGGGCAGCTTTCTTT.

The chain joins TRBV2 to TRBJ2-7, with 10 bases lining up with TRBD2. The CDR3 has 15 residues. The germline CDR1 and CDR2 sequences are SNHLY and FYNNEI. V lost 3 bases, J lost 4 bases, and 6 bases stayed unmatched. The CDR3 sequence is CASSEGAGGPYEQYF. As DNA, the CDR3 is TGTGCCAGCAGTGAGGGAGCGGGAGGGCCTTACGAGCAGTACTTC.

Remarks on this clone: Sequence at one end of the junction differs from germline and may be a read error. J is TRBJ2-2 and V is TRBV5-4, with a tentative D call TRBD1 (6 bases). Germline lookup yields CDR1 SGHNT and CDR2 YYREEE (reference sequence). The CDR3 has 15 amino acids. CDR3 protein: CASSTGQTNPGELFF. CDR3 bases: TGTGCCAGCAGCACTGGACAGACGAACCCCGGGGAGCTGTTTTTT.

This clone was detected only a few times. V and J are TRBV7-9 and TRBJ1-5; 8 bases match TRBD1. CDR1 and CDR2 from the germline V gene are SEHNR and FQNEAQ (reference sequence). Trimming removed 5 bases from V and 8 bases from J; junction bases left unmatched: 32. The CDR3 is 22 amino acids. The CDR3 loop is CASSIRARDRGRLSCAIEPQHF. DNA for the CDR3: TGTGCCAGCAGCATAAGGGCCCGCGACAGGGGAAGACTATCCTGTGCCATCGAGCCCCAGCATTTT.

The V and J genes are TRBV7-9 and TRBJ1-4; no reliable D call. V was shortened by 3 bases and J by 7 bases, with 9 bases between the two germline ends. Germline values: CDR1 SEHNR, CDR2 FQNEAQ (reference sequence). CDR3 length: 13 amino acids. Here the CDR3 reads CASSLGVGEKLFF. DNA for the CDR3: TGTGCCAGCAGCTTGGGCGTCGGTGAAAAACTGTTTTTT.

In this sample, this clone turned up a few times. The chain links TRBV28 to TRBJ2-4; 7 bases map to TRBD1. The CDR3 is 16 amino acids. CDR1 and CDR2 from the germline V gene are MDHEN and SYDVKM. The V and J ends lost 4 bases and 1 base, in that order; junction bases with no gene match: 7. DNA for the CDR3: TGTGCCAGCAGTTCAAGACAGGGTCCGGCCAAAAACATTCAGTACTTC. This sequence encodes CASSSRQGPAKNIQYF. The entire variable domain, with the rest obtained from reference TRBV28 and TRBJ2-4, is as follows: DVKVTQSSRYLVKRTGEKVFLECVQDMDHENMFWYRQDPGLGLRLIYFSYDVKMKEKGDIPEGYSVSREKKERFSLILESASTNQTSMYLCASSSRQGPAKNIQYFGAGTRLSVL.

This clone was seen more than once but under ten times. CDR3 region: CASSLEVGAYIQYF. As DNA, the CDR3 is TGTGCCAGCAGCTTAGAAGTAGGGGCGTACATTCAGTACTTC. The chain employs TRBV7-9 and TRBJ2-4, with D possibly matching TRBD1 (5 bases). CDR3 length: 14 amino acids. Trimming pared 1 base from V and 8 bases from J, leaving 12 bases between. Germline V lookup: CDR1 SEHNR, CDR2 FQNEAQ (reference sequence).

The chain is built from TRBV7-2 and TRBJ2-7, with 8 bases fitting TRBD1. The CDR3 has 14 residues. J lost 5 bases, V lost 1 base, and 4 bases had no gene match. CDR1 is SGHTA and CDR2 is FQGNSA in the germline V gene. The CDR3 is CASSLGRQGNEQYF. The CDR3 DNA is TGTGCCAGCAGCTTAGGGAGACAGGGGAACGAGCAGTACTTC.

This clone was counted between two and nine times. The V call is TRBV30, the J call TRBJ1-1, with D perhaps matching TRBD1 (5 bases). Trimming removed 6 bases from V and 1 base from J, with 15 bases in between. The CDR3 length is 14 residues. Germline lookup yields CDR1 GTSNPN and CDR2 SVGIG (reference sequence). In nucleotides, the CDR3 is TGTGCCTGCCAAGCCTTGGGGCAGAACACTGAAGCTTTCTTT. It specifies CACQALGQNTEAFF.

V usage is TRBV6-2 or TRBV6-3 and J usage is TRBJ1-5, with TRBD1 matching 7 bases. Trimming removed 4 bases from V and 3 bases from J; junction bases left unmatched: 9. This CDR3 comprises 16 residues. Looked up from germline, CDR1 is MNHEY and CDR2 is SVGEGT. CDR3 sequence reads: CASSFTGTESNQPQHF. DNA for the CDR3: TGTGCCAGCAGTTTCACCGGGACAGAATCCAATCAGCCCCAGCATTTT.

This clone occurred a few times. The V call is TRBV2, the J call TRBJ2-7; maybe TRBD2 (7 bases). This CDR3 is 14 amino acids long. V was clipped by 4 bases and J by 7 bases, with 17 bases between them. Germline-derived CDR1 and CDR2 are SNHLY and FYNNEI. CDR3 nucleotide sequence: TGTGCCAGCAGTGTGGTCCGGGGGGCTGGGGAGCAGTACTTC. Its protein is CASSVVRGAGEQYF.

The V call is TRBV6-5, the J call TRBJ2-7; TRBD1 aligns across 10 bases. The germline CDR1 and CDR2 sequences are MNHEY and SVGAGI. The CDR3 contains 15 residues. The V segment lost 6 bases and the J segment 5 bases; nucleotides outside the gene matches: 10. CDR3 bases: TGTGCCAGCAGAGGCGCCGGGACAGGGGAACACGAGCAGTACTTC. Residues: CASRGAGTGEHEQYF.